This TCR beta chain comes out of a study of technical replicates of blood from four donors. The method was immunoSEQ multiplex PCR; TCRdb's version includes in-frame clones alone and lacks a portion of them. The table records around 90,000 clones, around 94% of them present only once. V trimming: 0 bases; J trimming: 9 bases; junction bases outside the gene matches: 10. The CDR3 totals 15 residues. Per germline, CDR1 GTSNPN and CDR2 SVGIG (reference sequence). This chain joins TRBV30 and TRBJ2-1; 8 bases match TRBD2. Sequenced sample: T cells isolated from PBMCs. This receptor was taken from a human donor in good health. The CDR3 reads CAWSVKLAGLSEQFF. CDR3 nucleotide sequence: TGTGCCTGGAGTGTAAAGTTAGCGGGACTTTCTGAGCAGTTCTTC.